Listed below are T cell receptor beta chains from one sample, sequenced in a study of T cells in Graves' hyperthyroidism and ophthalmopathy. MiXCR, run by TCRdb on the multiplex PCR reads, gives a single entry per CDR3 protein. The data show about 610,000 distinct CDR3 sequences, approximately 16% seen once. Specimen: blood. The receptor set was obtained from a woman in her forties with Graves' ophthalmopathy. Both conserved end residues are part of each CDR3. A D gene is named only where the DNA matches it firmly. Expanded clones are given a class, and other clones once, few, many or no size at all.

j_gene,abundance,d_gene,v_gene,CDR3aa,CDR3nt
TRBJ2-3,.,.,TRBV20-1,CSARLARGTDTQYF,TGCAGTGCTAGATTGGCCCGGGGCACAGATACGCAGTATTTT
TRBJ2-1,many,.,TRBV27,CASSFFGGVVGNEQFF,TGTGCCAGCAGTTTTTTCGGGGGCGTAGTAGGAAATGAGCAGTTCTTC
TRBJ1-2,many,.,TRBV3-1,CASSPLGEPYGYTF,TGTGCCAGCAGCCCCCTGGGGGAGCCCTATGGCTACACCTTC
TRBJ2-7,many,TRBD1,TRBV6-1,CASSVLDRDYEQYF,TGTGCCAGCAGTGTTTTGGACAGGGATTACGAGCAGTACTTC
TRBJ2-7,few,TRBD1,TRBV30,CAWSGRDRGPYEQYF,TGTGCCTGGAGTGGCCGGGACAGGGGGCCCTACGAGCAGTACTTC
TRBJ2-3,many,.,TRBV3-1,CASSQALGDTDTQYF,TGTGCCAGCAGCCAAGCGTTAGGGGACACAGATACGCAGTATTTT
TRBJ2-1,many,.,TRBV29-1,CSVEVPGHEAYNEQFF,TGCAGCGTTGAAGTTCCGGGACACGAAGCCTACAATGAGCAGTTCTTC
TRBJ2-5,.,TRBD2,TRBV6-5,CASSYVAGGQETQYF,TGTGCCAGCAGTTACGTAGCGGGAGGGCAAGAGACCCAGTACTTC
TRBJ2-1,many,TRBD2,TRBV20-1,CSARERGFSYNEQFF,TGCAGTGCTAGAGAGCGGGGGTTCTCCTACAATGAGCAGTTCTTC
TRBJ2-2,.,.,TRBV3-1,CASSQVGGNTGELFF,TGTGCCAGCAGCCAAGTCGGGGGGAACACCGGGGAGCTGTTTTTT